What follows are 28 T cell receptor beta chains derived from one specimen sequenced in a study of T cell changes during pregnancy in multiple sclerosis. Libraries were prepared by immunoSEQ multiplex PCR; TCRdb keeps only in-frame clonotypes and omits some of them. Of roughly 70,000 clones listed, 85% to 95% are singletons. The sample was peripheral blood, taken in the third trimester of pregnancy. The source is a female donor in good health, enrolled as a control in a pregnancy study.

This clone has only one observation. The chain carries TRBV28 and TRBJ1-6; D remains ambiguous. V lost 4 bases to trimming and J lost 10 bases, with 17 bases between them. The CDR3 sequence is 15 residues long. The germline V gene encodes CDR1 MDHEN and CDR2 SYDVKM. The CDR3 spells CASSSTTELKSPLHF. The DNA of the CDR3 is TGTGCCAGCAGTTCAACCACCGAACTCAAATCACCCCTCCACTTT.

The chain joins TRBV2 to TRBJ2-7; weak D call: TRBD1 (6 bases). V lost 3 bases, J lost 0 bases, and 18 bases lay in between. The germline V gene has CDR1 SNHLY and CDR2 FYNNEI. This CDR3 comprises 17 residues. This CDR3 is CASSDQTGQPSSYEQYF. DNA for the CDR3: TGTGCCAGCAGTGACCAAACCGGACAGCCGAGCTCCTACGAGCAGTACTTC.

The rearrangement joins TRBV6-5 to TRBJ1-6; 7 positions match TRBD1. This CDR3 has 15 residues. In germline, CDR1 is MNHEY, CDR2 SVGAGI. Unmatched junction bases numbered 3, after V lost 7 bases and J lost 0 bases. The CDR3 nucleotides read TGTGCCAGCAAAGCAGGGGGCTCCTATAATTCACCCCTCCACTTT. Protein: CASKAGGSYNSPLHF.

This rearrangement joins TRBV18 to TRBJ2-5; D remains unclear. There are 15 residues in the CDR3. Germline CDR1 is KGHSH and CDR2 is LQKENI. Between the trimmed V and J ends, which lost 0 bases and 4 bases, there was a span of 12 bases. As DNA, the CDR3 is TGTGCCAGCTCACCACCGTCCAGGATTGGAGAGACCCAGTACTTC. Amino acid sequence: CASSPPSRIGETQYF.

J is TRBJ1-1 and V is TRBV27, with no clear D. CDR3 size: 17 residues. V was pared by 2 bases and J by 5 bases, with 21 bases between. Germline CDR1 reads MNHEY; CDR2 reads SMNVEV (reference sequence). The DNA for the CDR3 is TGTGCCAGCAGTTTAAATACCCCCTTCGGACGGGAGACTGAAGCTTTCTTT. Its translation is CASSLNTPFGRETEAFF.

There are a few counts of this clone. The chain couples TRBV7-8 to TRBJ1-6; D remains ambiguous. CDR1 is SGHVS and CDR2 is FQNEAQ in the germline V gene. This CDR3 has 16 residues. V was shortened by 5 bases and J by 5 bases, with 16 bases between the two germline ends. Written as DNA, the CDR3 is TGTGCCAGCAGCCCCCGGGAACAGCAAAATAATTCACCCCTCCACTTT. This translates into CASSPREQQNNSPLHF.

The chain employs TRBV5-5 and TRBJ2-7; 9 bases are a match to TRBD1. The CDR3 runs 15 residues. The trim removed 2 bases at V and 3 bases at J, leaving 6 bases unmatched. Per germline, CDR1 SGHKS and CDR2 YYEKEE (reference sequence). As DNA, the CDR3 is TGTGCCAGCAGCTTCACCGGGACAGGGAACTACGAGCAGTACTTC. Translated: CASSFTGTGNYEQYF.

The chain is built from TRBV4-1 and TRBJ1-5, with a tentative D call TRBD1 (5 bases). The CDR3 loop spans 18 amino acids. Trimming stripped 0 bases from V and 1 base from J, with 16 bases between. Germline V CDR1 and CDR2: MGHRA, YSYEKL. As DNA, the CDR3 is TGCGCCAGCAGCCAAGATCAAGCAGGGATTGGAAGCAATCAGCCCCAGCATTTT. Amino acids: CASSQDQAGIGSNQPQHF.

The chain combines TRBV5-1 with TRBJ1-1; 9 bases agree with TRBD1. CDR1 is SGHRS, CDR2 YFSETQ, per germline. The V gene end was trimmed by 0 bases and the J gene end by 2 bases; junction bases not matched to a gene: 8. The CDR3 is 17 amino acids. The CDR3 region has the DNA TGCGCCAGCAGCTTGGCGTATCCACAGGGGGCCAACACTGAAGCTTTCTTT. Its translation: CASSLAYPQGANTEAFF.

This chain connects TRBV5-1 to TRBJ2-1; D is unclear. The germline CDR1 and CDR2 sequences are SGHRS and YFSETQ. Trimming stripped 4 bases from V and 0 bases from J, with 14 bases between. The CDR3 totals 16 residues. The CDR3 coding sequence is TGCGCCAGCAGCGCCAGGTTCACCAGCTCCTACAATGAGCAGTTCTTC. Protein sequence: CASSARFTSSYNEQFF. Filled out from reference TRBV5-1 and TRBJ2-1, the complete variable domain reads KAGVTQTPRYLIKTRGQQVTLSCSPISGHRSVSWYQQTPGQGLQFLFEYFSETQRNKGNFPGRFSGRQFSNSRSEMNVSTLELGDSALYLCASSARFTSSYNEQFFGPGTRLTVL.

CDR3: CASSLKGLAGGFLTDTQYF. The CDR3 DNA reads as TGTGCCAGCAGCTTAAAGGGACTAGCGGGAGGTTTTCTCACAGATACGCAGTATTTT. V and J are TRBV7-2 and TRBJ2-3, with TRBD2 matching 15 bases. V lost 2 bases to trimming and J lost 2 bases; unmatched junction nucleotides: 8. CDR3 size: 19 residues. Germline V gene lookup returns CDR1 SGHTA and CDR2 FQGNSA.

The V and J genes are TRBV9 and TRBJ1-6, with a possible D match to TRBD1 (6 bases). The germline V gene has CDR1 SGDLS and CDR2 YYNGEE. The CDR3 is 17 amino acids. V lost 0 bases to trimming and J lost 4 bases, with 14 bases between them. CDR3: CASSVGGQPDYNSPLHF. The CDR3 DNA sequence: TGTGCCAGCAGCGTAGGAGGACAGCCCGATTATAATTCACCCCTCCACTTT.

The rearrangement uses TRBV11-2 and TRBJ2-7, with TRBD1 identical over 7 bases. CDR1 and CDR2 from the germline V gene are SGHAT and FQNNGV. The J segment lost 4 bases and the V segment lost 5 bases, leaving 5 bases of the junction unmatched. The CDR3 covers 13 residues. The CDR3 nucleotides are TGTGCCAGCAGCGCCCTGACAGGGTACGAGCAGTACTTC. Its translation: CASSALTGYEQYF.

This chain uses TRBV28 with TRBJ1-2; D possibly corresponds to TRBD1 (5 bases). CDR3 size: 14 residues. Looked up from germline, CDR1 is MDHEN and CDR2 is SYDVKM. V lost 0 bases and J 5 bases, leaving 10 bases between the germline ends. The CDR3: CASSLWPGFYGYTF. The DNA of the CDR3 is TGTGCCAGCAGTTTATGGCCAGGGTTTTATGGCTACACCTTC.

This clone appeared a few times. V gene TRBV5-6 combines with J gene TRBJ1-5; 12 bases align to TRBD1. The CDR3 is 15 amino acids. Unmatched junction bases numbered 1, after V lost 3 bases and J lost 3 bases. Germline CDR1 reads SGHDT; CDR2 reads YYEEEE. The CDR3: CASSWGQGANQPQHF. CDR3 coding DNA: TGTGCCAGCAGCTGGGGACAGGGGGCCAATCAGCCCCAGCATTTT.

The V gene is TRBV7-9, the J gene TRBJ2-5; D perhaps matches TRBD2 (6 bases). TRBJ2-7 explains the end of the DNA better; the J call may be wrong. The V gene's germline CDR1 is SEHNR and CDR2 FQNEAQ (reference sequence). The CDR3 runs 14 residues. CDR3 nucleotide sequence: TGTGCCAGCAGCTTAGCGGCGGGACCACACGAGCAGTACTTC. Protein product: CASSLAAGPHEQYF.

The CDR3 nucleotides are TGTGCCAGCAGCACAGGGTCGGCGAACACCGGGGAGCTGTTTTTT. It encodes CASSTGSANTGELFF. The chain recombines TRBV4-2 with TRBJ2-2, with D tentatively TRBD1 (6 bases). Trimming left V 5 bases short and J 0 bases short, with 10 bases between. The germline CDR1 and CDR2 sequences are LGHNA and YNFKEQ. This CDR3 region has 15 residues.

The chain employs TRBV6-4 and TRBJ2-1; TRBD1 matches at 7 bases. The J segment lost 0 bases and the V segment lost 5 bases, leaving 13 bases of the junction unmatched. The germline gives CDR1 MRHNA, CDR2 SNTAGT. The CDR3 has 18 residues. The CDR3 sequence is CASSWGQLSISSYNEQFF. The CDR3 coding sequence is TGTGCCAGCAGTTGGGGACAGCTATCAATAAGCTCCTACAATGAGCAGTTCTTC.

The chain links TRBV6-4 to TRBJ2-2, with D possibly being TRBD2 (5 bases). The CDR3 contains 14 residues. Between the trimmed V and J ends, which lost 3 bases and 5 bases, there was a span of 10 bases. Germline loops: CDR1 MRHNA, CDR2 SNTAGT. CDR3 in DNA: TGTGCCAGCAGTGATGAGGGCCAGACCGGGGAGCTGTTTTTT. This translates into CASSDEGQTGELFF.

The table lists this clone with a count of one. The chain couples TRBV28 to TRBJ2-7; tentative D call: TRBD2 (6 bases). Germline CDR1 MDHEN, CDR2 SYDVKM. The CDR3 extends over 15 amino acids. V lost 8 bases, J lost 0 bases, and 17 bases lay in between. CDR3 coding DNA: TGTGCCAGCTCCCTAGGAGGGAGGCCCTCCTACGAGCAGTACTTC. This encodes CASSLGGRPSYEQYF.

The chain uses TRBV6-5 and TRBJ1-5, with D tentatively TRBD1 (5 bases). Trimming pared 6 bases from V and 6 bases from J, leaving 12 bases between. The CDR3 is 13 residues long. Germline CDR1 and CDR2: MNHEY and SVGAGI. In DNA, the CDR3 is TGTGCCAGCAGACCAGGGTTTTTTCAGCCCCAGCATTTT. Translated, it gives CASRPGFFQPQHF.

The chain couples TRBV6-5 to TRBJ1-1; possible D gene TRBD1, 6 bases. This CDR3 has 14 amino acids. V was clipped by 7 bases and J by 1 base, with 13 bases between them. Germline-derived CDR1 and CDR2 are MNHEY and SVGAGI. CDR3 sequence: CASTEQGTNTEAFF. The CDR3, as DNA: TGTGCCAGCACCGAACAGGGAACGAACACTGAAGCTTTCTTT.

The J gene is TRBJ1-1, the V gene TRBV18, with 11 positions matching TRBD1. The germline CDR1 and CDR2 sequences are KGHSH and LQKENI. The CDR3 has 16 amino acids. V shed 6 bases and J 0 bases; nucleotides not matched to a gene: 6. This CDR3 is CASSVGQGALNTEAFF. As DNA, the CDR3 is TGTGCCAGCTCGGTAGGACAGGGGGCCTTGAACACTGAAGCTTTCTTT.

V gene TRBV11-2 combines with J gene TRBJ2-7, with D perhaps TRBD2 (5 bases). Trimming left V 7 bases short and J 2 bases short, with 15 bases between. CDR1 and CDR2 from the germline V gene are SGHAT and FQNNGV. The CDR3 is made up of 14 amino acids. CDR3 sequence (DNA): TGTGCCAGCACCTATGCCGGGGTTACCTACGAGCAGTACTTC. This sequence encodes CASTYAGVTYEQYF. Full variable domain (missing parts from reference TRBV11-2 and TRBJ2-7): EAGVAQSPRYKIIEKRQSVAFWCNPISGHATLYWYQQILGQGPKLLIQFQNNGVVDDSQLPKDRFSAERLKGVDSTLKIQPAKLEDSAVYLCASTYAGVTYEQYFGPGTRLTVT.

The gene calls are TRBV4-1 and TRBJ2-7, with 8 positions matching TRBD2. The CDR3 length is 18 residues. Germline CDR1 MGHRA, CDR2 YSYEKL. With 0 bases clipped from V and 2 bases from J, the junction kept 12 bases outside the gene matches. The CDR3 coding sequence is TGCGCCAGCAGCCAAGAAAAGAAGAGCGGGGGACCCACCTACGAGCAGTACTTC. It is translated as CASSQEKKSGGPTYEQYF.

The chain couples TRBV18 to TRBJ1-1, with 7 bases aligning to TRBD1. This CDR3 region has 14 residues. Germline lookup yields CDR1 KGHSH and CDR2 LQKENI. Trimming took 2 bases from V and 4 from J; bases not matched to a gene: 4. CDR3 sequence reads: CASSPMTGLTEAFF. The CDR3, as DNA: TGTGCCAGCTCACCAATGACAGGGCTCACTGAAGCTTTCTTT.

DNA of the CDR3: TGTGCCAGCAGTTTTCCGGGAACGAACACTGAAGCTTTCTTT. Translated: CASSFPGTNTEAFF. The chain links TRBV28 to TRBJ1-1; D is ambiguous. V shed 3 bases and J shed 1 base, with 9 bases lying between them. The CDR3 runs to 14 residues. Germline loops: CDR1 MDHEN, CDR2 SYDVKM.

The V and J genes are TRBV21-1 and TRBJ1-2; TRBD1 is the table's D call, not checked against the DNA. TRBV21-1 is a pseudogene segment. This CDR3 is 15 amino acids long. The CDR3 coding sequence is TGTGCCAGCAGCAAAATACAGACAGGGGTATATGGCTACACCTTC. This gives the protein CASSKIQTGVYGYTF.